This TCR beta chain stems from a study of regulatory T cells in long-lasting Graves disease. TCR beta libraries were built with iRepertoire HTBI primers and Arm-PCR of CDR3 regions. TCRdb redid the calling of the multiplex PCR reads with MiXCR, one entry per CDR3 protein. The sample shows 400,000 to 500,000 distinct CDR3 sequences, roughly 23% of them seen only once. Comments on this clonotype: Its target is unknown. In this CDR3 the conserved last residue, phenylalanine or tryptophan, is missing, so a read error is likely.

The CDR3 is made up of 16 amino acids. Trimming left V 6 bases short and J 0 bases short, with 15 bases between. CDR1 is SSHAT and CDR2 is FNYEAQ in the germline V gene (reference sequence). Study-wide results and caveats: Thyroid tissue was not studied; only peripheral blood was.

Time point noted: persistent/refractory GD, antithyroid drugs over 5 years with positive TRAb. TCR sequences were obtained from RNA taken from PBMCs. Patient provenance is recorded as an endocrinology department in Xi'an, China. This receptor was taken from a female donor with Graves disease. This chain connects TRBV7-7 to TRBJ1-5; unclear D gene. Specimen: peripheral blood mononuclear cells (PBMCs), collected when the disease was refractory, from a patient treated with antithyroid drugs. The CDR3 DNA follows: TGTGCCAGCAGTTATCGACGGATCTATAGCAATCAGCCCCAGCATTCT. Translating gives CASSYRRIYSNQPQHS.